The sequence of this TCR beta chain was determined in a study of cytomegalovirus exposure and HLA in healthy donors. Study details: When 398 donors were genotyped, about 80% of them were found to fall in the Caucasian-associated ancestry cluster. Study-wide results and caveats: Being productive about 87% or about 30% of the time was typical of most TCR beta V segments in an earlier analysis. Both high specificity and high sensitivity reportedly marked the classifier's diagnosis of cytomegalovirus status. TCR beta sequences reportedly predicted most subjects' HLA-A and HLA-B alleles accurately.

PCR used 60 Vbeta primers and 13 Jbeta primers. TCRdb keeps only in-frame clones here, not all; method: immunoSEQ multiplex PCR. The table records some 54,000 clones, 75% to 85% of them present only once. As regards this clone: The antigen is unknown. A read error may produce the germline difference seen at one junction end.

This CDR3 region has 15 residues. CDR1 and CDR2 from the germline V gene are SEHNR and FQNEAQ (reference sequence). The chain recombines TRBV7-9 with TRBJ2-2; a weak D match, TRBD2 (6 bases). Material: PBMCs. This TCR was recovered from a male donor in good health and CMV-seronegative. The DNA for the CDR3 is TGTGCCAGCAGCTCCCGGGACTCCACCACCGGGGGGCTGTTTTTT. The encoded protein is CASSSRDSTTGGLFF. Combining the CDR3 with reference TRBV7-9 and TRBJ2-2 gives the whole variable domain DTGVSQNPRHKITKRGQNVTFRCDPISEHNRLYWYRQTLGQGPEFLTYFQNEAQLEKSRLLSDRFSAERPKGSFSTLEIQRTEQGDSAMYLCASSSRDSTTGGLFFGEGSRLTVL.